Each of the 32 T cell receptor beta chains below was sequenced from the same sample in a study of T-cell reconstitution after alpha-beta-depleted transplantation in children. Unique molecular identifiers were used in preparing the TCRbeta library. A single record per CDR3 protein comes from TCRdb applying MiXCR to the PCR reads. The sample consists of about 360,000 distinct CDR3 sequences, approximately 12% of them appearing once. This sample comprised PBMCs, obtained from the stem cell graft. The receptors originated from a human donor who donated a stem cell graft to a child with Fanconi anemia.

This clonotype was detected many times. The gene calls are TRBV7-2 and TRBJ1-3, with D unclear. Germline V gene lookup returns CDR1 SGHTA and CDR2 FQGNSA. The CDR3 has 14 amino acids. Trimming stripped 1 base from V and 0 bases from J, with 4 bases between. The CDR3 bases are TGTGCCAGCAGCTTAGTGTTCTCTGGAAACACCATATATTTT. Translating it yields CASSLVFSGNTIYF.

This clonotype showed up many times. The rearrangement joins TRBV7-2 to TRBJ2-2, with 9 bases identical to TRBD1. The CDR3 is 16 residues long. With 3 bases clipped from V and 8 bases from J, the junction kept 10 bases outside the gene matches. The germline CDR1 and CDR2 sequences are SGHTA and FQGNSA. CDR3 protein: CASSFIGTGKVGELFF. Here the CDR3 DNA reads TGTGCCAGCAGCTTTATTGGGACAGGGAAAGTTGGGGAGCTGTTTTTT.

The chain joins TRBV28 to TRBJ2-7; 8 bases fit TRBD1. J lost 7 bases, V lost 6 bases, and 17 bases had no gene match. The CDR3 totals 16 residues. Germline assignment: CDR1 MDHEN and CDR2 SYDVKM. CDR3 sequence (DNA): TGTGCCAGCAGCTCAATCTCGACAGGGGCTAGATCTGAGCAGTACGTC. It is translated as CASSSISTGARSEQYV.

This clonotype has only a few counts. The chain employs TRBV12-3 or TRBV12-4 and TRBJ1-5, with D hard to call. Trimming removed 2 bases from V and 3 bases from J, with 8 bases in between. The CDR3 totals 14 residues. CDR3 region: CASSLKAFNQPQHF. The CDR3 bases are TGTGCCAGCAGTTTAAAGGCCTTCAATCAGCCCCAGCATTTT.

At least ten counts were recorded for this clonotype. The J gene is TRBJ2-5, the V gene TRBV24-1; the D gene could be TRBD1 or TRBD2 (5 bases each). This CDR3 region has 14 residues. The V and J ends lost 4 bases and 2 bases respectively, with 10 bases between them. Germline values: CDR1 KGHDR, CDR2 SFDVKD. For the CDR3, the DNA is TGTGCCACCAGTGACGGGACGGTGCAAGAGACCCAGTACTTC. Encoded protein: CATSDGTVQETQYF.

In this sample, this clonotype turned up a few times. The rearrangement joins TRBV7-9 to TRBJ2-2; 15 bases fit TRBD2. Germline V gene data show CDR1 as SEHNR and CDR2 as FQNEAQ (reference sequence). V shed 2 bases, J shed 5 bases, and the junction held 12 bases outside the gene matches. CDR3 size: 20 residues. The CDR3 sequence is CASSLSPGLAGGSSTGELFF. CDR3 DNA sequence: TGTGCCAGCAGCTTATCCCCGGGACTAGCGGGGGGCTCGAGTACCGGGGAGCTGTTTTTT.

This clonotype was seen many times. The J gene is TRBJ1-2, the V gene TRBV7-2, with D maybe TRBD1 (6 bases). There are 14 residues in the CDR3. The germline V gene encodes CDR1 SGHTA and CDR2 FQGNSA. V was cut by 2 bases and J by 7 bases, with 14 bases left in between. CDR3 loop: CASSLTNRVSGYTF. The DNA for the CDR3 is TGTGCCAGCAGCTTAACGAACAGGGTCAGTGGCTACACCTTC.

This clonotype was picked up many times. The CDR3 loop is CASSGSRVVETQYF. CDR3 bases: TGTGCCAGCAGCGGAAGCAGGGTTGTAGAGACCCAGTACTTC. V gene TRBV7-2 combines with J gene TRBJ2-5; D is perhaps TRBD1 (5 bases). Between the trimmed V and J ends, which lost 5 bases and 4 bases, there was a span of 14 bases. Germline values: CDR1 SGHTA, CDR2 FQGNSA. The length of the CDR3 is 14 residues.

The CDR3 DNA reads TGCAGCGTAGGGGAAATGGATGGCTACACCTTC. It encodes CSVGEMDGYTF. This rearrangement joins TRBV29-1 to TRBJ1-2; D possibly corresponds to TRBD1 (5 bases). Germline V gene sequence: CDR1 SQVTM, CDR2 ANQGSEA. The CDR3 contains 11 residues. V lost 6 bases, J lost 6 bases, and 11 bases lay in between.

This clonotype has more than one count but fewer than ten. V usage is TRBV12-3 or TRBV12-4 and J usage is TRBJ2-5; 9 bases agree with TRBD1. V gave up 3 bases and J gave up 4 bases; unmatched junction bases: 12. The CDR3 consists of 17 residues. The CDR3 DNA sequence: TGTGCCAGCAGTTTGGATGGTCCGGGACAGGGTGGAGAGACCCAGTACTTC. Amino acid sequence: CASSLDGPGQGGETQYF.

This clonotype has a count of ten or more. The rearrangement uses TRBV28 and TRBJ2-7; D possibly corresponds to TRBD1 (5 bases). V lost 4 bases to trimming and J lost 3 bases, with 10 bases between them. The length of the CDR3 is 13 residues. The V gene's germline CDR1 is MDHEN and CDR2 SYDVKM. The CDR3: CASSYQGIYEQYV. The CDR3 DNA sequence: TGTGCCAGCAGTTATCAGGGTATCTACGAGCAGTACGTC.

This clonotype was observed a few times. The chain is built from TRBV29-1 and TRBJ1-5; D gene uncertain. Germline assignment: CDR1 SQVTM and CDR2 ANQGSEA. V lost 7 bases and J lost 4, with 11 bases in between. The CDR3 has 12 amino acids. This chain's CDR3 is CSATDGNQPQHF. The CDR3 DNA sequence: TGCAGCGCGACTGACGGAAATCAGCCCCAGCATTTT.

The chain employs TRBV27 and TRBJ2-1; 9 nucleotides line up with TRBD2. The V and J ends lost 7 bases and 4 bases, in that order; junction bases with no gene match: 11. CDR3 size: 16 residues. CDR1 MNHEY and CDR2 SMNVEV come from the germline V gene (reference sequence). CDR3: CASKGNSGSRYNEQFF. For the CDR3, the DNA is TGTGCCAGCAAGGGGAATAGCGGGAGTAGATACAATGAGCAGTTCTTC.

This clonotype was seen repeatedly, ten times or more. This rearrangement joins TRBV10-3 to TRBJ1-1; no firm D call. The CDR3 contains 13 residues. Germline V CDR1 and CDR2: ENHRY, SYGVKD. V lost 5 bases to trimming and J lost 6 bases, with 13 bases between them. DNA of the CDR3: TGTGCCATCAGTACGGTAGAATTCGCTGAAGCTTTCTTT. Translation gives CAISTVEFAEAFF.

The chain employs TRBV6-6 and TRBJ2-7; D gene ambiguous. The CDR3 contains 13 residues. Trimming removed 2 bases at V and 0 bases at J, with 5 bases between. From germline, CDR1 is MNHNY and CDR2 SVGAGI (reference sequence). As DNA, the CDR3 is TGTGCCAGCAGTTACGGGGACTCCTACGAGCAGTACGTC. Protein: CASSYGDSYEQYV.

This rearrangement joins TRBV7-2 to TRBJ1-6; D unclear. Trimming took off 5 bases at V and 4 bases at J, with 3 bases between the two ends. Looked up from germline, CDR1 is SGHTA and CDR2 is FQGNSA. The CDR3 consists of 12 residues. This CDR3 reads CASSQYNSPLHF. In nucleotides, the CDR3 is TGTGCCAGCAGCCAATATAATTCACCCCTCCACTTT.

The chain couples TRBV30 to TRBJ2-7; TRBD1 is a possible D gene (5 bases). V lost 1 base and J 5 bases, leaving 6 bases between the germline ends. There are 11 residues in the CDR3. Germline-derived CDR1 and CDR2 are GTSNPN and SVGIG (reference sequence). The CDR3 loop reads CAWSGRDEQYF. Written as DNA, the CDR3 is TGTGCCTGGAGTGGCAGGGACGAGCAGTACTTC.

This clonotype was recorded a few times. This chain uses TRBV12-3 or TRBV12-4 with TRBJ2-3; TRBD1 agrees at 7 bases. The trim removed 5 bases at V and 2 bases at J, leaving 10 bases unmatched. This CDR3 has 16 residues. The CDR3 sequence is CASSGRDRGFTDTQYF. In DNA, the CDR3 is TGTGCCAGCAGTGGCCGGGACAGAGGGTTCACAGATACGCAGTATTTT.

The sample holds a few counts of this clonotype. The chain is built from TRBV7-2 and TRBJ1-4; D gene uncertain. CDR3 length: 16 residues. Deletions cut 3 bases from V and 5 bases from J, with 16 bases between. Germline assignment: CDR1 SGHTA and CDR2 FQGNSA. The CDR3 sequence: CASSFSPGRSNEKLFF. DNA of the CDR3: TGTGCCAGCAGCTTCTCTCCGGGCAGGTCCAATGAAAAACTGTTTTTT.

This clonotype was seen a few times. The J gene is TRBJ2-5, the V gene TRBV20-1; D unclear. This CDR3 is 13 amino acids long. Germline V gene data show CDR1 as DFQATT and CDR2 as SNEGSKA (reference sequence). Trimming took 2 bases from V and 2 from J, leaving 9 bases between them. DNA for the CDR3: TGCAGTGCTAGATCGCCGAGGCAAGAGACCCAGTACTTC. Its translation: CSARSPRQETQYF.

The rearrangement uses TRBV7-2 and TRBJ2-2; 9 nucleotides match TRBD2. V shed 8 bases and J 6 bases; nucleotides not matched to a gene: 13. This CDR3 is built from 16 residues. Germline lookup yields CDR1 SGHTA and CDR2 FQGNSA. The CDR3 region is CASGRLRSGGPGELFF. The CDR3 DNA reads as TGTGCCAGCGGACGTCTTCGGAGCGGGGGGCCCGGGGAGCTGTTTTTT.

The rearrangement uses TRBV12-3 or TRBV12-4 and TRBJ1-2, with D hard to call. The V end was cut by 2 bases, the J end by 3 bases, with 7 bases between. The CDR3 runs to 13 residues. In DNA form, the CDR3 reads TGTGCCAGCAGTTTAACACCCGACTATGGCTACACCTTC. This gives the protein CASSLTPDYGYTF.

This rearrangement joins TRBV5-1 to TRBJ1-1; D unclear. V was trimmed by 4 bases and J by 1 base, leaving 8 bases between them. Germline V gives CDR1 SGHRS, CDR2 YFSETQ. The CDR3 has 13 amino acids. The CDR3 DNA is TGCGCCAGCAGCCCGCAACCGAACACTGAAGCTTTCTTT. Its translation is CASSPQPNTEAFF.

This CDR3 is CASSLRDSQETQYF. The CDR3 DNA sequence: TGTGCCAGCAGCCTAAGGGACAGCCAAGAGACCCAGTACTTC. This sequence joins TRBV5-4 and TRBJ2-5; 7 bases are shared with TRBD1. Trimming cost V 4 bases and J 1 base; bases outside gene matches: 4. The germline V gene encodes CDR1 SGHNT and CDR2 YYREEE (reference sequence). The CDR3 loop spans 14 amino acids.

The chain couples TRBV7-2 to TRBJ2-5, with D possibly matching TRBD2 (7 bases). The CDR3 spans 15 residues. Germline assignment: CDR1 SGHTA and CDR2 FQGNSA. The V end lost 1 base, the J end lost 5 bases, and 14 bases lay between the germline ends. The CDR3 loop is CASSLEGGVGETQYF. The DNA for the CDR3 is TGTGCCAGCAGCTTAGAGGGGGGGGTCGGGGAGACCCAGTACTTC.

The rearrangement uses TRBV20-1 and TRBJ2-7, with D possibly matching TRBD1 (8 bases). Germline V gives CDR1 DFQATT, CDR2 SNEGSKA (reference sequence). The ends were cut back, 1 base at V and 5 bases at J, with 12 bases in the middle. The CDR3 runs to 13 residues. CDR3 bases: TGCAGTGCTAGAGTACAGGGGGGGGACGAGCAGTACTTC. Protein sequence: CSARVQGGDEQYF.

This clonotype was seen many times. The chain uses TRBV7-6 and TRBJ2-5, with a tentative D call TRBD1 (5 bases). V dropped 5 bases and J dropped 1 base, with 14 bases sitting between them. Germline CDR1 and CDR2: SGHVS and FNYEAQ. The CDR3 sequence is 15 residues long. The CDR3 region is CASSQARVFQETQYF. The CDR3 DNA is TGTGCCAGCAGCCAAGCCAGGGTCTTCCAAGAGACCCAGTACTTC.

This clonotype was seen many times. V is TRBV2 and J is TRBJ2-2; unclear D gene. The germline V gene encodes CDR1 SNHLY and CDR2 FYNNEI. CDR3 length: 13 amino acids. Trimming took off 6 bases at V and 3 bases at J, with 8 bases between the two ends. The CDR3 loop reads CASRDGYTGELFF. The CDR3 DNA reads TGTGCCAGCAGAGACGGTTACACCGGGGAGCTGTTTTTT.

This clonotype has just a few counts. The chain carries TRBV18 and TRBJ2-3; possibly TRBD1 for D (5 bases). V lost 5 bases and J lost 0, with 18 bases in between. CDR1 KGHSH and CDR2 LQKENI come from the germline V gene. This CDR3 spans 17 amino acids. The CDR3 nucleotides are TGTGCCAGCTCATTACTGGGGCCAGGCCTTAGCACAGATACGCAGTATTTT. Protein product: CASSLLGPGLSTDTQYF.

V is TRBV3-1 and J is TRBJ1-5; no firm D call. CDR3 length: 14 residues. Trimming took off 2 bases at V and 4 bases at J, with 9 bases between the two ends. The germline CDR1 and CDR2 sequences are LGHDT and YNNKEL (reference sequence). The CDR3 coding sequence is TGTGCCAGCAGCCAAACCGGCCTGAATCAGCCCCAGCATTTT. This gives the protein CASSQTGLNQPQHF.

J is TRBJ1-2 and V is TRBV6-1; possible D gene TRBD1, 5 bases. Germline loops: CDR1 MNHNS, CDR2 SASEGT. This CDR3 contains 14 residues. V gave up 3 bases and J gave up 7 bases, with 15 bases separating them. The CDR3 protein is CASSEDTRRGGYTF. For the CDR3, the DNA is TGTGCCAGCAGTGAGGACACCCGTCGGGGTGGCTACACCTTC.

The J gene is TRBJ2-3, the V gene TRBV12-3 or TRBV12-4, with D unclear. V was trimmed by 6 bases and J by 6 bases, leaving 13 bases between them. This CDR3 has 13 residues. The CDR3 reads CASSRNRWDTQYF. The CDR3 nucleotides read TGTGCCAGCAGCCGCAACCGATGGGATACGCAGTATTTT.